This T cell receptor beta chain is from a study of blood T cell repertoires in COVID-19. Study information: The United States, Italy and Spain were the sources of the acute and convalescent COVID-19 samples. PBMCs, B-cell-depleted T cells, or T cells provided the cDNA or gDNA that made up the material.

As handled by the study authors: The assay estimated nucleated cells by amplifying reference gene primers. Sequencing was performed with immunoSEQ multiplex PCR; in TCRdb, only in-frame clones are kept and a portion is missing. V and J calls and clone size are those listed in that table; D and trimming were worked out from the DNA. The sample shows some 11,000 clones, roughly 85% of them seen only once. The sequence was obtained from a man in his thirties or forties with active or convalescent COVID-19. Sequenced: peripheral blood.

CDR3 region: CSVVSRGDYGYTF. In nucleotides, the CDR3 is TGCAGCGTTGTCTCCAGGGGGGACTATGGCTACACCTTC. This rearrangement joins TRBV29-1 to TRBJ1-2, with TRBD1 matching 7 bases. CDR1 and CDR2 from the germline V gene are SQVTM and ANQGSEA. V lost 4 bases and J lost 3; bases outside the gene matches: 5. This CDR3 region has 13 residues.